The 4 T cell receptor beta chains in this list originate from one sample, sequenced in a study of T cell repertoires in chronic hepatitis B. This table comes from immunoSEQ multiplex PCR, and its TCRdb copy is limited to in-frame clones, with some not included. Of 550 to 700 clones listed, 80% are singletons. Sequencing was carried out using total CD8+ T cells from PBMCs. The receptors shown here come from a human donor with chronic hepatitis B virus infection.

V is TRBV29-1 and J is TRBJ2-5; weak D call: TRBD1 (6 bases). The germline V and J ends were trimmed by 4 bases and 1 base, with 10 bases remaining between them. CDR3 size: 13 residues. Germline V CDR1 and CDR2: SQVTM, ANQGSEA. CDR3 in DNA: TGCAGCGTTGGGACAGACGGCCAAGAGACCCAGTACTTC. This encodes CSVGTDGQETQYF.

In nucleotides, the CDR3 is TGTGCAAGTCGCTTTTTCGAGCGGGAGCCCCGGACAGATACGCAGTATTTT. Translation gives CASRFFEREPRTDTQYF. The chain combines TRBV12-2 with TRBJ2-3; TRBD2, as called in the table, went unchecked against the DNA. TRBV12-2 represents a pseudogene. The CDR3 runs 17 residues.

The CDR3 region is CASSTGTPIYNEQFF. Here the CDR3 DNA reads TGTGCCAGTAGTACCGGGACACCCATCTACAATGAGCAGTTCTTC. The chain links TRBV19 to TRBJ2-1; TRBD1 is a possible D gene (6 bases). V lost 4 bases to trimming and J lost 3 bases, with 13 bases between them. This CDR3 has 15 amino acids. From germline, CDR1 is LNHDA and CDR2 SQIVND (reference sequence).

The chain has TRBV27 and TRBJ1-5; D gene uncertain. The V gene lost 8 bases and the J gene lost 0 bases, with 8 bases spanning the gap. Germline V gene lookup returns CDR1 MNHEY and CDR2 SMNVEV (reference sequence). This CDR3 spans 13 amino acids. The CDR3 sequence is CASGGDSNQPQHF. The CDR3 DNA reads TGTGCCAGCGGCGGAGATAGCAATCAGCCCCAGCATTTT.